This TCR beta chain was profiled in a study of blood T cell repertoires in COVID-19 (dated by TCRdb to the early 2020s). Background on the whole study: Collaborator samples came from the United States, Italy and Spain and covered acute and convalescent phases of COVID-19. The material from the prospective study consisted of cDNA or gDNA derived from T cells, B-cell-depleted T cells, or PBMCs. The repertoires were released in a freely available public database intended as a resource for research on the immune response to SARS-CoV-2. The sample metadata nearly always contained a de-identified subject ID, COVID-19 status, age in years and sex. The dataset comprised deeply sampled blood TCRbeta repertoires from subjects exposed to, actively infected with, or recovered from COVID-19. Where available, HLA class I and class II types were obtained from metadata supplied by the sample provider rather than from assay-based typing. The samples were drawn from the first 160 participants of the ongoing ImmuneRACE study and from more than 1,000 subjects provided by 6 global collaborators.

One collaborating source in Seattle enrolled patients while the patients were actively infected and followed the patients over time throughout the course of disease. Each collaborating institution followed its own protocols to collect whole blood in K2EDTA tubes. Collaborator samples were shipped for TCRbeta analysis as frozen whole blood, isolated PBMCs, or DNA extracted from either sample type. TCRbeta CDR3 regions were amplified from genomic DNA by means of the immunoSEQ Assay, a bias-controlled multiplex PCR. The authors processed their data as follows. The number of nucleated cells in each sample was estimated by amplification of reference gene primers within the assay. To quantify the absolute abundance of each unique TCRbeta CDR3 rearrangement, sequence reads were collapsed and filtered. For each sample, productive Simpson clonality was calculated as the square root of Simpson's diversity index across productive rearrangements. What TCRdb holds here is the immuneACCESS table cut down to in-frame rearrangements. Part of the clones is not present; checked against another copy, under half of the missing clones reflect an unresolved V gene, and the others are unexplained. V and J calls and clone size are those listed in that table; D and trimming were worked out from the DNA. The sample profile shows a few hundred thousand clones; about 86% of them were found once. The top ten constitute more than 8.5% of the sample.

In its sample, this clone was seen many times. Its antigen is unknown. Base qualities are missing; no much larger clone stands one base away. The paper as a whole reports these results and caveats: Clinical and demographic metadata were provided uncurated, with the amount varying by source and participant.

The CDR3, cysteine through phenylalanine, is 15 amino acids long. Just CDR3 DNA is preserved here, 45 bases in frame from base 1. Based on the germline V gene (reference sequence), the CDR1 and CDR2 sequences are SEHNR and FQNEAQ. V lost 6 bases and J lost 6 bases, and the count of bases not matched to a germline gene is 8. The clonotype comes from a woman in her 50s with COVID-19, enrolled during active disease. The chain was built from TRBV7-9 and TRBJ2-2, and 9 bases in between align with TRBD1. Sequenced sample: peripheral blood. The CDR3 protein sequence reads: CASRATGGRPGELFF. At the DNA level, the sequence is TGTGCCAGCAGGGCGACAGGGGGGCGTCCCGGGGAGCTGTTTTTT.